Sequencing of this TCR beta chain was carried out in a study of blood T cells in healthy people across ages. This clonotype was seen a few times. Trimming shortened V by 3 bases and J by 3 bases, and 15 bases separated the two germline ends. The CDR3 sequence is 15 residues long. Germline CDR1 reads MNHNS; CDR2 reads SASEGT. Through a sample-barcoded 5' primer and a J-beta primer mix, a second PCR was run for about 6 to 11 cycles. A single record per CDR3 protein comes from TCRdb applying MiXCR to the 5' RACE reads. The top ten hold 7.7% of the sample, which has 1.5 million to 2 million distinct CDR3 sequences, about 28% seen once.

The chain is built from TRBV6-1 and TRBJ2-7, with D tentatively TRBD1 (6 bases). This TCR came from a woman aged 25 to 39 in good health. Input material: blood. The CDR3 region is CASSDSGRGVYEQYF. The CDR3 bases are TGTGCCAGCAGTGATTCAGGCAGGGGAGTCTACGAGCAGTACTTC.